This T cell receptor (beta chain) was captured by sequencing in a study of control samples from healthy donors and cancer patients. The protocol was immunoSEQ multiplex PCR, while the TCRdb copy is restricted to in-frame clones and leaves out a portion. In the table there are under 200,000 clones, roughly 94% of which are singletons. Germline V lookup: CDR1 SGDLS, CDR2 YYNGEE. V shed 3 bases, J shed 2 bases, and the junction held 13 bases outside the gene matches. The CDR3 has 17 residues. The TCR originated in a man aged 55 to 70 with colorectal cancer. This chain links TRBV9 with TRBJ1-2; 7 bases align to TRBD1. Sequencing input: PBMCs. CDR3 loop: CASSEPEGRGSNYGYTF. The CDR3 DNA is TGTGCCAGCAGCGAGCCGGAAGGCAGGGGGAGCAACTATGGCTACACCTTC.